These 12 T cell receptor beta chains were sequenced from one sample in a study of identical twins. One entry per CDR3 protein, called by TCRdb with MiXCR from the 5' RACE reads. Of approximately 240,000 distinct CDR3 sequences listed, around 15% are singletons. The source material was memory (CD45RO+) T cells sorted from blood. The receptors stem from a woman aged 18-30 years in good health.

This clonotype was detected only a few times. V is TRBV4-3 and J is TRBJ2-1; 12 nucleotides agree with TRBD1. The CDR3 runs 16 residues. V trimming: 3 bases; J trimming: 7 bases; junction bases outside the gene matches: 7. Germline V CDR1 and CDR2: LGHNA, YSLEER. The chain's CDR3 is CASSHSGTGGQNEQFF. The CDR3 coding sequence is TGCGCCAGCAGCCACTCCGGGACAGGGGGCCAAAATGAGCAGTTCTTC.

CDR3 sequence: CASSQAVAGGYEQYF. CDR3 nucleotide sequence: TGTGCCAGCAGCCAAGCCGTAGCGGGGGGCTACGAGCAGTACTTC. The V and J genes are TRBV3-1 and TRBJ2-7; TRBD2 agrees at 10 bases. CDR3 length equals 15 residues. Unmatched junction bases numbered 3, after V lost 1 base and J lost 3 bases. The V gene's germline CDR1 is LGHDT and CDR2 YNNKEL (reference sequence).

In this sample, this clonotype turned up a few times. CDR3 sequence: CASSFGRGRVNEQFF. CDR3 coding DNA: TGTGCCAGCAGCTTTGGTAGGGGGCGCGTCAATGAGCAGTTCTTC. The chain has TRBV7-8 and TRBJ2-1; 7 nucleotides align to TRBD1. The CDR3 loop spans 15 amino acids. Germline CDR1 is SGHVS and CDR2 is FQNEAQ. V dropped 3 bases and J dropped 6; count of bases not matched to a gene: 8.

The chain combines TRBV12-3 or TRBV12-4 with TRBJ1-5, with D possibly TRBD1 on 5 matching bases. The CDR3 loop spans 14 amino acids. Trimming removed 3 bases at V and 3 bases at J, with 9 bases between. The CDR3 loop reads CASSFGGVNQPQHF. DNA for the CDR3: TGTGCCAGCAGTTTTGGAGGGGTCAATCAGCCCCAGCATTTT.

V and J are TRBV18 and TRBJ1-1, with unresolved D. V was shortened by 4 bases and J by 6 bases, with 12 bases between the two germline ends. The germline gives CDR1 KGHSH, CDR2 LQKENI. This CDR3 has 13 residues. CDR3 in amino acids: CASSLHSGAEAFF. The DNA for the CDR3 is TGTGCCAGCTCACTCCACTCAGGTGCTGAAGCTTTCTTT. The variable domain in full, with the rest retrieved from reference TRBV18 and TRBJ1-1, is NAGVMQNPRHLVRRRGQEARLRCSPMKGHSHVYWYRQLPEEGLKFMVYLQKENIIDESGMPKERFSAEFPKEGPSILRIQQVVRGDSAAYFCASSLHSGAEAFFGQGTRLTVV.

The chain employs TRBV11-2 and TRBJ1-1; TRBD1 might be the D (5 bases). The V end lost 1 base, the J end lost 3 bases, and 9 bases lay between the germline ends. Germline V gene data show CDR1 as SGHAT and CDR2 as FQNNGV. CDR3 length equals 14 residues. The chain's CDR3 is CASSLGDGYTEAFF. As DNA, the CDR3 is TGTGCCAGCAGCTTAGGGGACGGCTACACTGAAGCTTTCTTT.

The rearrangement uses TRBV7-2 and TRBJ2-1; either TRBD1 or TRBD2 may fit D (6 bases each). This CDR3 region has 14 residues. The ends were cut back, 7 bases at V and 7 bases at J, with 17 bases in the middle. Looked up from germline, CDR1 is SGHTA and CDR2 is FQGNSA. CDR3 sequence reads: CASTRGPRGNEQFF. The CDR3 nucleotides are TGTGCCAGCACCCGGGGGCCCCGGGGGAATGAGCAGTTCTTC.

V usage is TRBV10-3 and J usage is TRBJ2-7, with 12 nucleotides matching TRBD2. V trimming: 3 bases; J trimming: 7 bases; junction bases outside the gene matches: 7. The CDR3 loop spans 15 amino acids. From germline, CDR1 is ENHRY and CDR2 SYGVKD. In nucleotides, the CDR3 is TGTGCCATCAGTGAAAGGACTAGCGGGATGGGGGAGCAGTACTTC. It is translated as CAISERTSGMGEQYF.

This clonotype was detected only a few times. The rearrangement links TRBV2 to TRBJ1-5; D is unclear. Trimming removed 2 bases at V and 5 bases at J, with 10 bases between. This CDR3 is 14 amino acids long. Germline CDR1 is SNHLY and CDR2 is FYNNEI. DNA of the CDR3: TGTGCCAGCAGTGAAACACATGCTGATCAGCCCCAGCATTTT. Translated: CASSETHADQPQHF.

A single count supports this clonotype. The CDR3 DNA follows: TGCAGTGCTAGACGCGGACCTCGCACCAACTCTGGGGCCAACGTCCTGACTTTC. This translates into CSARRGPRTNSGANVLTF. The chain couples TRBV20-1 to TRBJ2-6; D unclear. Trimming stripped 2 bases from V and 0 bases from J, with 17 bases between. The CDR3 length is 18 residues. CDR1 DFQATT and CDR2 SNEGSKA come from the germline V gene (reference sequence).

The chain combines TRBV5-1 with TRBJ2-7, with TRBD2 as a possible D gene (7 bases). The germline CDR1 and CDR2 sequences are SGHRS and YFSETQ. V lost 4 bases and J 5 bases, leaving 16 bases between the germline ends. CDR3 length: 14 residues. CDR3 coding DNA: TGCGCCAGCAGCGATGGGGGGGGGCTGGACGAGCAGTACTTC. Amino acid sequence: CASSDGGGLDEQYF.

This clonotype has ten or more counts. The chain employs TRBV5-1 and TRBJ2-5; D gene uncertain. The CDR3 loop spans 13 amino acids. Germline V gene lookup returns CDR1 SGHRS and CDR2 YFSETQ. Trimming cost V 4 bases and J 3 bases, with 10 bases left between them. The CDR3 is CASSATGEETQYF. In nucleotides, the CDR3 is TGCGCCAGCAGCGCCACCGGAGAAGAGACCCAGTACTTC.